The clone carrying this TCR beta chain was seen only a few times. The data were obtained in a study of T cells in Graves' hyperthyroidism and ophthalmopathy. Overall study: Peripheral blood sampling occurred at initial diagnosis, before any treatment.

The CDR3 is 16 residues long. The germline gives CDR1 SGHTA, CDR2 FQGTGA. The V gene end was trimmed by 5 bases and the J gene end by 0 bases; junction bases not matched to a gene: 9. RNA transcripts were the template for amplifying TCR beta CDR3 regions. The study used the HTBI primer set for a first-round RT-PCR of the TCR CDR3. TCRdb analysed the multiplex PCR reads with MiXCR anew, one entry per CDR3 protein. The table records 560,000 or so distinct CDR3 sequences, nearly 20% of them present only once. Fresh peripheral blood, less than 11 ml of it, supplied the PBMCs. This clonotype originated in a man between 40 and 49 years old with Graves' ophthalmopathy. Sequenced input: blood. The V call is TRBV7-3, the J call TRBJ1-1; the match to TRBD1 covers 7 bases. The CDR3 DNA sequence: TGTGCCAGCAGCCCACGGACAGGTTCGATGAACACTGAAGCTTTCTTT. Its translation is CASSPRTGSMNTEAFF.